The 9 T cell receptor beta chains reported below all come from one sample, sequenced in a study of cytomegalovirus exposure and HLA in healthy donors. Vbeta (60) and Jbeta (13) primers were used in the PCR. Measured with immunoSEQ multiplex PCR; TCRdb has only the in-frame clones, and not every one. Of around 100,000 clones listed, around 80% are singletons. The sample comprised PBMCs. These receptors were collected from a female donor in good health and CMV-seropositive.

The gene calls are TRBV7-9 and TRBJ1-1; a possible D gene is TRBD1 (6 bases). Germline assignment: CDR1 SEHNR and CDR2 FQNEAQ (reference sequence). V lost 5 bases to trimming and J lost 2 bases, with 9 bases between them. The length of the CDR3 is 13 residues. CDR3 sequence reads: CASSPRGNTEAFF. In nucleotides, the CDR3 is TGTGCCAGCAGCCCCAGGGGTAACACTGAAGCTTTCTTT.

This chain connects TRBV6-1 to TRBJ2-3; D not certain. This CDR3 comprises 12 residues. The germline V gene has CDR1 MNHNS and CDR2 SASEGT. V lost 6 bases, J lost 5 bases, and 9 bases lay in between. The CDR3 DNA reads TGTGCCAGCAGCCTAGAGATAGATACGCAGTATTTT. Translated, it gives CASSLEIDTQYF.

This clone appeared once. This rearrangement joins TRBV9 to TRBJ2-3; D is perhaps TRBD2 (7 bases). Germline CDR1 and CDR2: SGDLS and YYNGEE. This CDR3 spans 15 amino acids. The V gene lost 0 bases and the J gene lost 6 bases, with 14 bases spanning the gap. The CDR3, as DNA: TGTGCCAGCAGCGTAGTGGGGGGGCGCTCGGATACGCAGTATTTT. It encodes CASSVVGGRSDTQYF.

This chain connects TRBV2 to TRBJ2-2; perhaps TRBD2 as D (6 bases). The germline gives CDR1 SNHLY, CDR2 FYNNEI. The V end was cut by 5 bases, the J end by 2 bases, with 9 bases between. The CDR3 loop spans 14 amino acids. CDR3 protein: CASSREQNTGELFF. CDR3 coding DNA: TGTGCCAGCAGTCGGGAGCAAAACACCGGGGAGCTGTTTTTT.

V is TRBV5-1 and J is TRBJ2-3, with 7 bases fitting TRBD2. V lost 3 bases to trimming and J lost 1 base; unmatched junction nucleotides: 11. The CDR3 is made up of 17 amino acids. Per germline, CDR1 SGHRS and CDR2 YFSETQ. The CDR3 loop is CASSSGGSSGGTDTQYF. CDR3 bases: TGCGCCAGCAGCTCTGGGGGGTCTAGCGGAGGCACAGATACGCAGTATTTT.

This clone was found a few times. The chain recombines TRBV5-1 with TRBJ1-1, with 10 bases aligning to TRBD1. The germline gives CDR1 SGHRS, CDR2 YFSETQ. Trimming removed 0 bases from V and 1 base from J; junction bases left unmatched: 3. The CDR3 has 16 amino acids. CDR3 coding DNA: TGCGCCAGCAGCTTGGGACAGGGGGCGGGGAACACTGAAGCTTTCTTT. Amino acid sequence: CASSLGQGAGNTEAFF.

The chain is built from TRBV4-1 and TRBJ2-5, with TRBD2 matching 9 bases. With 0 bases clipped from V and 5 bases from J, the junction kept 4 bases outside the gene matches. The CDR3 contains 15 residues. Germline CDR1 MGHRA, CDR2 YSYEKL. The chain's CDR3 is CASSQEPSGVETQYF. The CDR3 DNA is TGCGCCAGCAGCCAAGAACCTAGCGGGGTTGAGACCCAGTACTTC.

Note on this clone: Germline is not matched at one junction end, which may reflect a read error. The rearrangement joins TRBV6-1 to TRBJ1-1; D perhaps matches TRBD1 (5 bases). Germline CDR1 is MNHNS and CDR2 is SASEGT. The CDR3 contains 14 residues. The CDR3 region has the DNA TGTGCCTGCAGCAGACAGTTTATGAACACTGAAGCTTTCTTT. Translating gives CACSRQFMNTEAFF.

V usage is TRBV5-1 and J usage is TRBJ2-7, with 10 bases lining up with TRBD2. V lost 1 base to trimming and J lost 0 bases; unmatched junction nucleotides: 16. The CDR3 extends over 20 amino acids. Germline loops: CDR1 SGHRS, CDR2 YFSETQ. The CDR3 protein is CASSLILAGSSRLPSYEQYF. The CDR3 coding sequence is TGCGCCAGCAGCTTGATACTAGCGGGATCCTCTCGCCTACCCTCCTACGAGCAGTACTTC.